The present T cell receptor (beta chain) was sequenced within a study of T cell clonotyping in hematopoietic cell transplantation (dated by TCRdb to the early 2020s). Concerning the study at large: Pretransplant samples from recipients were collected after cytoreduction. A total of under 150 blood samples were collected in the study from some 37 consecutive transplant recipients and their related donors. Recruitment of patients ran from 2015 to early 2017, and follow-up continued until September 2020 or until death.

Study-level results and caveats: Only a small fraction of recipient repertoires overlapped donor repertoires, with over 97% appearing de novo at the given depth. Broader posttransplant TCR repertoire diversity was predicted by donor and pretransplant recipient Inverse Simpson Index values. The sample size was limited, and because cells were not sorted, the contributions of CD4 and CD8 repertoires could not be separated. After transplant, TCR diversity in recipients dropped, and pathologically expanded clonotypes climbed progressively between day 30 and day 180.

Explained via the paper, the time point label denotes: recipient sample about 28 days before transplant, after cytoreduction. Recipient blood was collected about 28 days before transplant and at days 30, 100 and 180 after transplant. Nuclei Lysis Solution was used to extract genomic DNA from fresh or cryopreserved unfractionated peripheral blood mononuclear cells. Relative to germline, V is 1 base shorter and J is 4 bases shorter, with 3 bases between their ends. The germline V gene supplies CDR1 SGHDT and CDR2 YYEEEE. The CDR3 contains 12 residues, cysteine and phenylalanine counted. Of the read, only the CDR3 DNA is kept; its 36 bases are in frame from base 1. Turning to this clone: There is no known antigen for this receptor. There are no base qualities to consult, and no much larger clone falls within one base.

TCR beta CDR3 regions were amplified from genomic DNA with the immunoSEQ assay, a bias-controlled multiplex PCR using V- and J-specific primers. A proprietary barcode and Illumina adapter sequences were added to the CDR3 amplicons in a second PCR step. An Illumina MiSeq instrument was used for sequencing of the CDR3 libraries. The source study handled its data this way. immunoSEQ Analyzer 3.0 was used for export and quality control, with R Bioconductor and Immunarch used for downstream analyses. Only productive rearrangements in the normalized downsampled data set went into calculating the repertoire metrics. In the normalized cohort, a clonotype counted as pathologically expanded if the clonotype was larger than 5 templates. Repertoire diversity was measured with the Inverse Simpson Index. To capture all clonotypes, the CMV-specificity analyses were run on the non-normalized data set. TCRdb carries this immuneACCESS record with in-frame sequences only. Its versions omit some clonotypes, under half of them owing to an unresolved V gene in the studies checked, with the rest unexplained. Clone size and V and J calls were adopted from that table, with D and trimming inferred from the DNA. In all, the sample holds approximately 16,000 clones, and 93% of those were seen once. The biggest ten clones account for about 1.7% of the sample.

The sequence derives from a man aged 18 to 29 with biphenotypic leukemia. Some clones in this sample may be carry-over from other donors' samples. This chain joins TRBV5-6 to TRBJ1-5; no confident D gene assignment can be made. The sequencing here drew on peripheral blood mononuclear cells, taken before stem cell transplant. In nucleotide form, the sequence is TGTGCCAGCAGCTTGAGAAATCAGCCCCAGCATTTT. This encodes CASSLRNQPQHF. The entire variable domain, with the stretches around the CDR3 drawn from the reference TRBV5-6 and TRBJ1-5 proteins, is DAGVTQSPTHLIKTRGQQVTLRCSPKSGHDTVSWYQQALGQGPQFIFQYYEEEERQRGNFPDRFSGHQFPNYSSELNVNALLLGDSALYLCASSLRNQPQHFGDGTRLSIL.